This T cell receptor beta chain was captured in a study of T cell responses to AZD1222 COVID-19 vaccine. The CDR3 is made up of 14 amino acids. Trimming stripped 3 bases from V and 1 base from J, with 10 bases between. Per germline, CDR1 SGHDT and CDR2 YYEEEE. Profiled with immunoSEQ multiplex PCR; TCRdb holds only in-frame clones, not every one. The sample yields just under 90,000 clones, around 90% seen once. This chain connects TRBV5-6 to TRBJ1-1; no definite D call. The sequences come from peripheral blood, collected on day 0 of MenACWY control vaccination. The clonotype comes from an adult in good health. This chain's CDR3 is CASSSLEANTEAFF. The CDR3 DNA reads as TGTGCCAGCAGCTCCTTGGAGGCGAACACTGAAGCTTTCTTT.